What follows is one TCR beta chain and its context. The data derive from a study of blood T cell repertoires in COVID-19. At the level of the study: Material from acute and convalescent COVID-19 was sourced from the United States, Italy and Spain. T cells, B-cell-depleted T cells, or PBMCs provided the cDNA or gDNA that served as material.

V was clipped by 8 bases and J by 0 bases; unmatched bases: 11. The V gene's germline CDR1 is SEHNR and CDR2 FQNEAQ (reference sequence). The CDR3 runs 17 residues. Sequencing was performed with immunoSEQ multiplex PCR; in TCRdb, only in-frame clones are kept and a portion is missing. This table holds 75,000 to 90,000 clones, around 90% found once. This TCR was recovered from a man older than 75 with acute or convalescent COVID-19. J is TRBJ2-1 and V is TRBV7-9; 9 bases map to TRBD1. Sequenced input: peripheral blood. CDR3 loop: CASRDREKGSSYNEQFF. As DNA, the CDR3 is TGTGCCAGCCGGGACAGGGAAAAGGGAAGCTCCTACAATGAGCAGTTCTTC.